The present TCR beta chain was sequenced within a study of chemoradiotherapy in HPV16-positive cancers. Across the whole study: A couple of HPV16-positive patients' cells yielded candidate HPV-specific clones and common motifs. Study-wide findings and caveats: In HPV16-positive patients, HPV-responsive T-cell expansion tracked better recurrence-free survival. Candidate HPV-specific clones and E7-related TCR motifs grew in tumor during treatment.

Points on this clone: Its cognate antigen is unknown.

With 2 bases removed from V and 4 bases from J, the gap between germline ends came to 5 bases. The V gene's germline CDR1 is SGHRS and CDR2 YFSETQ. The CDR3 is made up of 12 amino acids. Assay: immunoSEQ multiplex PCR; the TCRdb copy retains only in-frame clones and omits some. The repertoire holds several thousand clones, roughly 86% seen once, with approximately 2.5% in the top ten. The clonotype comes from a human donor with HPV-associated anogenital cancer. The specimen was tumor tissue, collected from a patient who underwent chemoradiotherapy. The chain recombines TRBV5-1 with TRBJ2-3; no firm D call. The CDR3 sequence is CASSLVSDTQYF. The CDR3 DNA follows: TGCGCCAGCAGCTTAGTATCAGATACGCAGTATTTT.